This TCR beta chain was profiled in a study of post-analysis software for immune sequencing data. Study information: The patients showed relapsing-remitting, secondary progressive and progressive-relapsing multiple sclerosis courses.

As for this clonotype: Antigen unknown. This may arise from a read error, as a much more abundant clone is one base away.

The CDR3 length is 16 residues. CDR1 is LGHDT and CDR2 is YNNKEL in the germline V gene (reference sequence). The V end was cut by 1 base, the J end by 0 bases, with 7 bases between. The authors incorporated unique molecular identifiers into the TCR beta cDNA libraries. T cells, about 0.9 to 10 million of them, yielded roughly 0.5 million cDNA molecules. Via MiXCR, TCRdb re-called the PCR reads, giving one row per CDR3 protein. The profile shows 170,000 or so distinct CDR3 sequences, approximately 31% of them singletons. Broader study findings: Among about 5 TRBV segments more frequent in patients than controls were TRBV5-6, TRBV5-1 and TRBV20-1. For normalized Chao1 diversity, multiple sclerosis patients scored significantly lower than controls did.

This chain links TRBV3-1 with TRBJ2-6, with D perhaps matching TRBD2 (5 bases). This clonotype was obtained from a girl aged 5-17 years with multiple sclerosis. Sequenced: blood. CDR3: CASSQGRGSGANVLTF. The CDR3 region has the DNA TGTGCCAGCAGCCAAGGTCGGGGCTCTGGGGCCAACGTCCTGACTTTC.